The T cell receptor (beta chain) under discussion was sequenced for a study of T cell responses to AZD1222 COVID-19 vaccine. The method was immunoSEQ multiplex PCR; TCRdb's version includes in-frame clones alone and lacks a portion of them. The sample includes 170,000 or so clones, 75% to 90% of them seen just once. With respect to this clone: Its antigen is still unknown.

V was pared by 4 bases and J by 8 bases, with 12 bases between. Germline CDR1 and CDR2: SGHRS and YFSETQ. The CDR3 has 13 amino acids. The study, taken as a whole, reports: Dominant CD4 TCR responses targeted spike regions 160-218 and 743-854. Spike-specific TCR breadth and depth went up after people got two AZD1222 doses.

The sequencing here drew on peripheral blood, taken on day 0 of AZD1222 vaccination. The TCR comes from an adult in good health. V and J are TRBV5-1 and TRBJ1-4; unclear D gene. This chain's CDR3 is CASSLKRSEKLFF. CDR3 DNA sequence: TGCGCCAGCAGCCTAAAACGAAGCGAAAAACTGTTTTTT.